This T cell receptor (beta chain) was sequenced in a study of shared clonotypes between healthy human individuals. Broader study findings: For sorted subsets, rarefaction showed incomplete sequencing despite large depth.

Sequencing used immunoSEQ multiplex PCR; TCRdb keeps in-frame clones, though not all of them. The profile shows over a million clones, more than 65% of them singletons. A remark on this clone: Its antigen is not identified.

This TCR was sampled from a man aged 18-30 years in good health. Sample: memory CD4+ T cells sorted from blood. The subset was: CD45RA-negative fraction.

The CDR3 coding sequence is TGTGCCAGCAGGTGGACAGGGTTTTATGGCTACACCTTC. Its protein is CASRWTGFYGYTF. The chain combines TRBV5-4 with TRBJ1-2; 8 positions match TRBD1. The CDR3 runs 13 residues. The trim removed 5 bases at V and 5 bases at J, leaving 5 bases unmatched. The germline gives CDR1 SGHNT, CDR2 YYREEE (reference sequence).